The 16 T cell receptor beta chains below were found in one sample sequenced in a study of vaccination and CD4 T cells after COVID-19. Their antigens remain unidentified. Cultured CD4+ T-cell DNA underwent Oncomine TCR Beta short-read sequencing. Each CDR3 protein is one row after TCRdb ran MiXCR on the PCR reads. This table holds some 14,000 distinct CDR3 sequences, roughly 22% found once. Treatment specified: approximately 9-day PBMC culture with coronavirus spike peptide pools or control peptides (ViraFEST assay). Sequenced material: CD4+ T cells from blood, cultured in vitro, taken before SARS-CoV-2 vaccination. These receptors were taken from a human donor who received a COVID-19 vaccine.

This chain uses TRBV23-1 with TRBJ2-3; 8 bases map to TRBD2. TRBV23-1 is classed as an ORF, of uncertain function. This CDR3 region has 15 residues. Trimming removed 4 bases from V and 5 bases from J; junction bases left unmatched: 8. As DNA, the CDR3 is TGCGCCAGCAGTCTCCCGGGGGGGGCAATAGATACGCAGTATTTT. It is translated as CASSLPGGAIDTQYF.

A few counts support this clonotype. The CDR3 sequence: CATGPRDNHFRAGELFF. CDR3 bases: TGCGCCACAGGCCCCCGGGACAACCATTTTCGGGCCGGGGAGCTGTTTTTT. The J gene is TRBJ2-2, the V gene TRBV10-1, with D possibly TRBD1 on 6 matching bases. The CDR3 spans 17 residues. Germline lookup yields CDR1 WNHNN and CDR2 SYGVQD (reference sequence). V lost 10 bases and J lost 6, with 27 bases in between.

In its sample, this clonotype was seen a few times. CDR3 nucleotide sequence: TGTGCCAGCACCCCTTTGGCGGACGGCTACTATGGCTACACCTTC. Translated, it gives CASTPLADGYYGYTF. V usage is TRBV28 and J usage is TRBJ1-2; D gene unclear. This CDR3 has 15 amino acids. CDR1 and CDR2 from the germline V gene are MDHEN and SYDVKM. Between the trimmed V and J ends, which lost 7 bases and 3 bases, there was a span of 18 bases.

In its sample, this clonotype was seen a few times. This sequence joins TRBV7-3 and TRBJ2-5, with 7 positions matching TRBD1. In germline, CDR1 is SGHTA, CDR2 FQGTGA. J lost 5 bases, V lost 5 bases, and 5 bases had no gene match. The CDR3 length is 13 residues. Here the CDR3 reads CASSRTGVETQYF. The CDR3 bases are TGTGCCAGCAGCCGAACAGGGGTGGAGACCCAGTACTTC.

V gene TRBV24-1 combines with J gene TRBJ2-1; 12 nucleotides align to TRBD2. The V and J ends lost 10 bases and 8 bases, in that order; junction bases with no gene match: 14. The CDR3 contains 16 residues. Per the germline V gene, CDR1 is KGHDR and CDR2 is SFDVKD. The CDR3 sequence: CATSSPSGGAWDEQFF. In DNA form, the CDR3 reads TGTGCCACGAGCAGCCCTAGCGGGGGGGCCTGGGATGAGCAGTTCTTC.

This clonotype has only a few counts. The J gene is TRBJ1-1, the V gene TRBV2; no clear D gene. CDR3 size: 17 residues. Trimming cost V 8 bases and J 0 bases, with 22 bases left between them. The germline gives CDR1 SNHLY, CDR2 FYNNEI. As DNA, the CDR3 is TGTGCCAGCTACGATTCCCGCTTTCTGAGCTTGAACACTGAAGCTTTCTTT. Its translation is CASYDSRFLSLNTEAFF.

The chain joins TRBV6-5 to TRBJ1-5; the match to TRBD1 covers 7 bases. This CDR3 has 14 residues. Germline trimming cut 4 bases from V and 1 base from J; bases unmatched to any gene: 1. Per the germline V gene, CDR1 is MNHEY and CDR2 is SVGAGI. The CDR3 region has the DNA TGTGCCAGCAGTTCGACAGGGAGCAATCAGCCCCAGCATTTT. Protein sequence: CASSSTGSNQPQHF.

This clonotype was counted between two and nine times. The V and J genes are TRBV6-1 and TRBJ2-2, with 9 bases lining up with TRBD2. CDR3 length: 14 amino acids. Germline V CDR1 and CDR2: MNHNS, SASEGT. The V and J ends lost 5 bases and 7 bases, in that order; junction bases with no gene match: 5. The CDR3 DNA reads as TGTGCCAGCAGTCGCGGGACTAGCCACGGGGAGCTGTTTTTT. Encoded protein: CASSRGTSHGELFF.

Only a few counts were recorded for this clonotype. The V gene is TRBV7-3, the J gene TRBJ2-3, with D uncertain. The ends were cut back, 0 bases at V and 1 base at J, with 8 bases in the middle. CDR1 is SGHTA and CDR2 is FQGTGA in the germline V gene. The CDR3 spans 15 residues. The DNA for the CDR3 is TGTGCCAGCAGCTTAACCCGGAGAGGCACAGATACGCAGTATTTT. Translation: CASSLTRRGTDTQYF.

In this sample, this clonotype turned up a few times. The chain links TRBV6-1 to TRBJ1-5; D remains unclear. Germline V lookup: CDR1 MNHNS, CDR2 SASEGT. V was cut by 6 bases and J by 5 bases, with 23 bases left in between. This CDR3 has 17 amino acids. Here the CDR3 DNA reads TGTGCCAGCAGCCGCTGGTCGTCCGGCCAAACTGATCAGCCCCAGCATTTT. As protein: CASSRWSSGQTDQPQHF.

This chain links TRBV9 with TRBJ1-3; no clear D gene. Germline V gene sequence: CDR1 SGDLS, CDR2 YYNGEE. Deletions cut 1 base from V and 2 bases from J, with 10 bases between. The CDR3 covers 15 residues. CDR3 region: CASSVTPGTGNTIYF. CDR3 bases: TGTGCCAGCAGCGTAACCCCTGGGACTGGAAACACCATATATTTT.

There are a few counts of this clonotype. The J gene is TRBJ1-2, the V gene TRBV19, with 8 bases that match TRBD1. Germline CDR1 and CDR2: LNHDA and SQIVND (reference sequence). V gave up 5 bases and J gave up 8 bases; unmatched junction bases: 10. The CDR3 totals 14 residues. DNA for the CDR3: TGTGCCAGTAGTCTCAGAGGACAGGGAGAGGGCTACACCTTC. This gives the protein CASSLRGQGEGYTF. Filled out from reference TRBV19 and TRBJ1-2, the complete variable domain reads DGGITQSPKYLFRKEGQNVTLSCEQNLNHDAMYWYRQDPGQGLRLIYYSQIVNDFQKGDIAEGYSVSREKKESFPLTVTSAQKNPTAFYLCASSLRGQGEGYTFGSGTRLTVV.

In this sample, this clonotype turned up a few times. J is TRBJ2-7 and V is TRBV10-1; D is unresolved. V was clipped by 3 bases and J by 3 bases, with 6 bases between them. The germline V gene has CDR1 WNHNN and CDR2 SYGVQD (reference sequence). This CDR3 contains 12 residues. In DNA form, the CDR3 reads TGCGCCAGCAGTGAAACACTCTACGAGCAGTACTTC. Translating it yields CASSETLYEQYF.

The genes are TRBV7-8 and TRBJ2-7, with D unclear. The CDR3 consists of 11 residues. V was cut by 5 bases and J by 1 base, with 3 bases left in between. CDR1 and CDR2 from the germline V gene are SGHVS and FQNEAQ. This CDR3 is CASSLSYEQYF. For the CDR3, the DNA is TGTGCCAGCAGCCTGTCCTACGAGCAGTACTTC.

This clonotype was seen only a few times. This chain links TRBV19 with TRBJ2-7, with TRBD1 matching 11 bases. J was trimmed by 3 bases and V by 7 bases; bases with no gene match: 5. Germline V gene lookup returns CDR1 LNHDA and CDR2 SQIVND (reference sequence). The length of the CDR3 is 14 residues. CDR3 coding DNA: TGTGCCAGTAATACCGGGACAGGGGGCTACGAGCAGTACTTC. It translates to CASNTGTGGYEQYF.

This clonotype occurred a few times. V gene TRBV2 combines with J gene TRBJ1-5, with 8 bases aligning to TRBD1. CDR3 size: 13 residues. Germline lookup yields CDR1 SNHLY and CDR2 FYNNEI. Trimming at V came to 7 bases and at J to 5 bases, leaving 4 bases not matched to a gene. CDR3 DNA sequence: TGTGCCAGCACCAGGACAGGGCATCAGCCCCAGCATTTT. This sequence encodes CASTRTGHQPQHF.